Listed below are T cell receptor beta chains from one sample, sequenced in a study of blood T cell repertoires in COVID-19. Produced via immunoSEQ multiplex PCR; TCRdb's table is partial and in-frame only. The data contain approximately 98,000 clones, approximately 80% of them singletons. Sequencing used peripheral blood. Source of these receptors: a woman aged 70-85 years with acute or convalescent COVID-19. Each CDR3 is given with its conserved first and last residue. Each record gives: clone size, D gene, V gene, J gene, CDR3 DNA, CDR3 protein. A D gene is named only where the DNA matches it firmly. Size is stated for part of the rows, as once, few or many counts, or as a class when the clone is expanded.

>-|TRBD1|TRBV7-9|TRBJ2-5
TGTGCCAGCAGCCCGGGACAGGGGTCGGAGACCCAGTACTTC
CASSPGQGSETQYF
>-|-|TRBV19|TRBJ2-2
TGTGCCAGTAGGTTGACAGATCGCACCGGGGAGCTGTTTTTT
CASRLTDRTGELFF
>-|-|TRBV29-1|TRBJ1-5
TGCAGCGTTATTATTAGCAATCAGCCCCAGCATTTT
CSVIISNQPQHF
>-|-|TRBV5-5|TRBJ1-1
TGTGCCAGCAGCTCGACCACGCAATACTACCCCTCCCAAGCTTTCTTT
CASSSTTQYYPSQAFF
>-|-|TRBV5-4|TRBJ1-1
TGTGCCAGCAGCTTGGAGTGGCACACTGAAGCTTTCTTT
CASSLEWHTEAFF
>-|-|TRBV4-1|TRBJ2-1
TGCGCCAGCAGCCAACTCTCTGGGGGGTGGCAGTTCTTC
CASSQLSGGWQFF
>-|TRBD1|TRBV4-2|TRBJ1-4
TGTGCCAGCAGCCGACAGGGGTCCAGGGATGAAAAACTGTTTTTT
CASSRQGSRDEKLFF
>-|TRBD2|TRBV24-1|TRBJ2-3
TGTGCCACCAGTGATCCTAGCGGGAGATACGCAGATACGCAGTATTTT
CATSDPSGRYADTQYF
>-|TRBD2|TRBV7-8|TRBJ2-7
TGTGCCAGCAGCCCAGGGCGGGAGAGTAGCTACGAGCAGTACTTC
CASSPGRESSYEQYF
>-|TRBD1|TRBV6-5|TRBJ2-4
TGTGCCAGCAATGGAGACAGGGCCCTGGGAATTCAGTACTTC
CASNGDRALGIQYF
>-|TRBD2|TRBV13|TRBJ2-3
TGTGCCAGCAGCCTGGGACTAGCGGGGAAGGATACGCAGTATTTT
CASSLGLAGKDTQYF
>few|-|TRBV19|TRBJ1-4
TGTGCCAGTAGTATAAGGTCCGGGTTTGATGAAAAACTGTTTTTT
CASSIRSGFDEKLFF
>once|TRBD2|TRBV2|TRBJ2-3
TGTGCCAGCAGGAGGGAGGGGATTCGTGCAGATACGCAGTATTTT
CASRREGIRADTQYF
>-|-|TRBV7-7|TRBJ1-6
TGTGCTAGCAGCGTCGGGGGGGACTCACCCCTCCACTTT
CASSVGGDSPLHF
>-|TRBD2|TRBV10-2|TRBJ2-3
TGCGCCAGCAAGCGGGAGGGCCTTACAGATACGCAGTATTTT
CASKREGLTDTQYF
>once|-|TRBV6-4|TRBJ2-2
TGTGCCAGCAGTGAGCAGGGAACCGGGGAGCTGTTTTTT
CASSEQGTGELFF
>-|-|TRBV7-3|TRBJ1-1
TGTGCCAGCAGCCCCACAGGGCTCACTGAAGCTTTCTTT
CASSPTGLTEAFF
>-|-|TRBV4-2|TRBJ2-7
TGTGCCAGCAGCCACACTGGGGCGGGACTCTCCCCCTCCGAGCAGTACTTC
CASSHTGAGLSPSEQYF
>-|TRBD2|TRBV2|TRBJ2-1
TGTGCCAGCAGGACAGCGGGGCGGGTCCAAAGTAGGGGCAATGAGCAGTTCTTC
CASRTAGRVQSRGNEQFF
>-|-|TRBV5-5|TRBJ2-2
TGTGCCAGCAGCTTGGCCCGGGGAATGAACACCGGGGAGCTGTTTTTT
CASSLARGMNTGELFF
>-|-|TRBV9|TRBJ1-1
TGTGCCAGCAGTGGGGCCGCGCCTGAAGCTTTCTTT
CASSGAAPEAFF
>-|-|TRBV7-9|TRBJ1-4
TGTGCCAGCAGCCGCCCGACAGAACCGAATGAAAAACTGTTTTTT
CASSRPTEPNEKLFF
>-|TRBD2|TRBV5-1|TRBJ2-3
TGCGCCAGCAGAACCGGGACTAGCGGGCCCAGCACAGATACGCAGTATTTT
CASRTGTSGPSTDTQYF
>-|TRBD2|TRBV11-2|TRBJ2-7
TGTGCCAGCAGCCTAAGCGGGAACTCCTACGAGCAGTACTTC
CASSLSGNSYEQYF
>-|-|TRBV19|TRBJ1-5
TGTGCCAGTAGTTTTTCGGGGGGTGATTATCAGCCCCAGCATTTT
CASSFSGGDYQPQHF
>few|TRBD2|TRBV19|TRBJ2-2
TGTGCCAGTAGTATACTAGCGGGAGTTTTTCCCGGGGAGCTGTTTTTT
CASSILAGVFPGELFF
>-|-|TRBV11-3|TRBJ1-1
TGTGCCAGCAGCTTAGGACCGGGACAGAACACTGAAGCTTTCTTT
CASSLGPGQNTEAFF